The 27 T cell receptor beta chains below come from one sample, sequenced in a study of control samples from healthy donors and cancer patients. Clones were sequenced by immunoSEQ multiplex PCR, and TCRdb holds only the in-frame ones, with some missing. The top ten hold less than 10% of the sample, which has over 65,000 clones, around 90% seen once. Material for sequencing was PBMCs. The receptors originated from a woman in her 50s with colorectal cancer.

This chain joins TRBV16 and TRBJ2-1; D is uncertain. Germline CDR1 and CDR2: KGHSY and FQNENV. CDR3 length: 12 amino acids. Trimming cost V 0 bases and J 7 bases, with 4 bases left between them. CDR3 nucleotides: TGTGCCAGCAGCCAATCTAGGAATGAGCAGTTCTTC. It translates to CASSQSRNEQFF. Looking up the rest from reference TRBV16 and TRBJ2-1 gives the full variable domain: GEEVAQTPKHLVRGEGQKAKLYCAPIKGHSYVFWYQQVLKNEFKFLISFQNENVFDETGMPKERFSAKCLPNSPCSLEIQATKLEDSAVYFCASSQSRNEQFFGPGTRLTVL.

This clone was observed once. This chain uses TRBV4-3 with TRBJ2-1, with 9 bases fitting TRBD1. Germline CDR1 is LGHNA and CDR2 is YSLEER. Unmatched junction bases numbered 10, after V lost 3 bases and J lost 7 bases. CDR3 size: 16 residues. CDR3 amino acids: CASSQVTGQGGNEQFF. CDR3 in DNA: TGCGCCAGCAGCCAGGTTACGGGACAGGGAGGAAATGAGCAGTTCTTC.

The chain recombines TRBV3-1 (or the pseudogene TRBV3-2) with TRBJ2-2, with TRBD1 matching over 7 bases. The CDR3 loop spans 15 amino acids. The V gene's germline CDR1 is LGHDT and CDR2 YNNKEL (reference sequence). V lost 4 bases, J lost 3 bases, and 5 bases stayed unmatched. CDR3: CASSLTGDYTGELFF. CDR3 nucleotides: TGTGCCAGCAGCCTTACAGGGGATTACACCGGGGAGCTGTTTTTT.

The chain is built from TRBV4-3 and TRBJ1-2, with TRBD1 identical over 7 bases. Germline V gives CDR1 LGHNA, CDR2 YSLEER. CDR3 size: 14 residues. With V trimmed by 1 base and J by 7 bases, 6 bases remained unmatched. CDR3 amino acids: CASSQVQGYSGYTF. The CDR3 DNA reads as TGCGCCAGCAGCCAAGTACAGGGGTACTCTGGCTACACCTTC.

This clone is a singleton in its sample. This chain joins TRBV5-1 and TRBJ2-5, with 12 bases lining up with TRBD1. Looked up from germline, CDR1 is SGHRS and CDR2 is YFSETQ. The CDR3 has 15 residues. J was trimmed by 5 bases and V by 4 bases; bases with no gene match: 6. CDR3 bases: TGCGCCAGCAGCGCCGGGACAGGGGGCCGGGAGACCCAGTACTTC. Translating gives CASSAGTGGRETQYF.

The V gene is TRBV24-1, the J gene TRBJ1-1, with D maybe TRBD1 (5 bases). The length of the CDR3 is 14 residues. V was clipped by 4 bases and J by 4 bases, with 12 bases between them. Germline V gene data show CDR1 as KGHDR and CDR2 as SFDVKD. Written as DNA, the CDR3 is TGTGCCACCAGTGACCTCGGGGGGGGCACTGAAGCTTTCTTT. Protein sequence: CATSDLGGGTEAFF.

CDR3 nucleotide sequence: TGTGCCAGCAGCACCATCCGGGGGAGTAGGATTAACACAGATACGCAGTATTTT. Amino acid sequence: CASSTIRGSRINTDTQYF. The gene calls are TRBV28 and TRBJ2-3; perhaps TRBD2 as D (6 bases). This CDR3 region has 18 residues. V was trimmed by 6 bases and J by 2 bases, leaving 24 bases between them. Germline V CDR1 and CDR2: MDHEN, SYDVKM.

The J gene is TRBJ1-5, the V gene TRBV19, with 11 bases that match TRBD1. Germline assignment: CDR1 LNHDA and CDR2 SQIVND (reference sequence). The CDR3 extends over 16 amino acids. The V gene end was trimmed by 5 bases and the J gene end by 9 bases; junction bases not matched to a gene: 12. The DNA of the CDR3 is TGTGCCAGTAGTCCAGGACAGGGGGCCCTATTATGGCCCCAGCATTTT. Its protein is CASSPGQGALLWPQHF.

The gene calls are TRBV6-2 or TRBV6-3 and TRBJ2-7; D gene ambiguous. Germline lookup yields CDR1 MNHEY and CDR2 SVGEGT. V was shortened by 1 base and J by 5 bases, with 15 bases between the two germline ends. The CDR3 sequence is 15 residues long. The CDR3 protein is CASSYLVDVRNEQYV. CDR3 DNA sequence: TGTGCCAGCAGTTACTTGGTCGACGTCAGGAACGAGCAGTACGTC.

CDR3 residues: CASSADRLGSGNTIYF. The CDR3 nucleotides read TGTGCCAGCAGTGCCGACAGGCTCGGGTCTGGAAACACCATATATTTT. The rearrangement joins TRBV2 to TRBJ1-3, with a possible D match to TRBD1 (6 bases). Germline values: CDR1 SNHLY, CDR2 FYNNEI. V shed 4 bases and J shed 1 base, with 14 bases lying between them. The CDR3 runs 16 residues.

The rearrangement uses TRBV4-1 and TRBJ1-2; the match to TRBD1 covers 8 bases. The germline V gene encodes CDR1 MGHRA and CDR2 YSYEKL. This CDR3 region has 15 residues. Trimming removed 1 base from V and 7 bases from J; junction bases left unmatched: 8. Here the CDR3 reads CASSQVDRGRFGYTF. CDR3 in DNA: TGCGCCAGCAGCCAAGTTGACAGGGGAAGATTTGGCTACACCTTC.

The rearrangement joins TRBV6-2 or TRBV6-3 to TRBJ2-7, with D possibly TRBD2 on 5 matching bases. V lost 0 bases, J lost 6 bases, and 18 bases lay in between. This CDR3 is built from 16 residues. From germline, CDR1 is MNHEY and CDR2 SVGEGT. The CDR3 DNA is TGTGCCAGCAGTTACTCGAAGCAGGAGCGAGGGTTCGAGCAGTACGTC. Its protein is CASSYSKQERGFEQYV.

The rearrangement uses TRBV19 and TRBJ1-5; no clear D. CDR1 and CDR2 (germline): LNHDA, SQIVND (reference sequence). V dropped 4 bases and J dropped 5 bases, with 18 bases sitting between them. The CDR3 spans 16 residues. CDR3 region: CASSRVGGGPDQPQHF. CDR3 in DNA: TGTGCCAGTAGTAGGGTAGGAGGTGGTCCGGATCAGCCCCAGCATTTT.

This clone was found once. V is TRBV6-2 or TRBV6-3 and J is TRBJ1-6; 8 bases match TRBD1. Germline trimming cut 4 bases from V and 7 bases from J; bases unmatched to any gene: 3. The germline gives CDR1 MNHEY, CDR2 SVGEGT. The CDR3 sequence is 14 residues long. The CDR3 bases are TGTGCCAGCAGTTGGGCAGGGGGCAATTCACCCCTCCACTTT. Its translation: CASSWAGGNSPLHF.

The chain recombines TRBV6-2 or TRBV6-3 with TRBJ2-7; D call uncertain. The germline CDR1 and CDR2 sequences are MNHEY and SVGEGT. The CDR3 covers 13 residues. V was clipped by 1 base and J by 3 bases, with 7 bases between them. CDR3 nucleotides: TGTGCCAGCAGTTACTATGGCGGCTACGAGCAGTACGTC. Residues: CASSYYGGYEQYV.

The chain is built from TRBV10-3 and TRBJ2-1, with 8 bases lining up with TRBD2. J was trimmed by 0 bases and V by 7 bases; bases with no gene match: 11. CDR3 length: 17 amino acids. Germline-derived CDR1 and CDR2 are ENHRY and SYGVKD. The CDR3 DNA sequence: TGTGCCATCACCGGGGGAGAGCGGGGGACCTCCTACAATGAGCAGTTCTTC. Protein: CAITGGERGTSYNEQFF.

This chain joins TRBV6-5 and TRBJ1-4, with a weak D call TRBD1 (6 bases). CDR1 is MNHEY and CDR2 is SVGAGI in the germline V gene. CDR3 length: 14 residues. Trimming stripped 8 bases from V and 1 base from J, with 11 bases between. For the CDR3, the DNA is TGTGCCAGCGGGGGGCGTAAAACTAATGAAAAACTGTTTTTT. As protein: CASGGRKTNEKLFF.

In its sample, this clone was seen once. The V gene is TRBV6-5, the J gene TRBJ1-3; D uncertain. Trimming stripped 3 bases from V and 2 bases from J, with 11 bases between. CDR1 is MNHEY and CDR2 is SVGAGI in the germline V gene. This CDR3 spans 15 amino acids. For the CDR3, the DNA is TGTGCCAGCAGTTATTCTTTATCGGCTGGAAACACCATATATTTT. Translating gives CASSYSLSAGNTIYF.

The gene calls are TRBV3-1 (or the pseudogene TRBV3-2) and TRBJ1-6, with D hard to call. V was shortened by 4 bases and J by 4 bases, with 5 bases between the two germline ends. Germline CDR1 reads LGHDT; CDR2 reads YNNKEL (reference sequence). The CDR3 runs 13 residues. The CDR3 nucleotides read TGTGCCAGCAGCCTCAGATATAATTCACCCCTCCACTTT. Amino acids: CASSLRYNSPLHF.

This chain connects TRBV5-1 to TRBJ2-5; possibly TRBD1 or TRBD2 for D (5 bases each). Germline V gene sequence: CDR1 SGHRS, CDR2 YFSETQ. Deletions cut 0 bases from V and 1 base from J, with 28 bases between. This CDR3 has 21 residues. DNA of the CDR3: TGCGCCAGCAGCTTGGCTAACATGGGACGCTTTAAGGGGCTATTCCAAGAGACCCAGTACTTC. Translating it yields CASSLANMGRFKGLFQETQYF.

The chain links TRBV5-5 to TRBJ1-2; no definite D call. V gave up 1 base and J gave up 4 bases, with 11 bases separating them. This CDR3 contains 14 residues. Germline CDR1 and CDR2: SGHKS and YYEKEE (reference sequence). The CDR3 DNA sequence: TGTGCCAGCAGCTTGATTGGAACCGGCTATGGCTACACCTTC. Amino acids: CASSLIGTGYGYTF.

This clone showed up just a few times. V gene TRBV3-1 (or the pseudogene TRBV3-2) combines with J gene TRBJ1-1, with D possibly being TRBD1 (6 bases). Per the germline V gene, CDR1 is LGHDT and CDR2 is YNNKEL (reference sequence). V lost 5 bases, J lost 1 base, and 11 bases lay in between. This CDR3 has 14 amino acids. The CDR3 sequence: CASSKPGQNTEAFF. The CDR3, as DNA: TGTGCCAGCAGCAAGCCGGGACAGAACACTGAAGCTTTCTTT.

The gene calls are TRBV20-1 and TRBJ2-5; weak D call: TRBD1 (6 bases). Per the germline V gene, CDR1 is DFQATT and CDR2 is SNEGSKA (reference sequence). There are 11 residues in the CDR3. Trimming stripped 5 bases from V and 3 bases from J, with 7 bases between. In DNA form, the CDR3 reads TGCAGTGCTTACAGGGAAGAGACCCAGTACTTC. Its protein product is CSAYREETQYF.

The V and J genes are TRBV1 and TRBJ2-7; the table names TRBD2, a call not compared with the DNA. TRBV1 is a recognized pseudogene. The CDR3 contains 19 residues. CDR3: CTSSQDAAVPTSGRGEQYV. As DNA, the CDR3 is TGCACCAGCAGCCAAGACGCGGCTGTACCTACGAGCGGGCGGGGTGAGCAGTACGTC.

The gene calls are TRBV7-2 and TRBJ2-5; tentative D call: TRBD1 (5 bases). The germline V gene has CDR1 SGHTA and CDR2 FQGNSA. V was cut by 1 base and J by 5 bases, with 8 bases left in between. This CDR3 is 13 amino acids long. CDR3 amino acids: CASSLGRAETQYF. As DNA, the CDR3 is TGTGCCAGCAGCTTAGGCAGGGCGGAGACCCAGTACTTC.

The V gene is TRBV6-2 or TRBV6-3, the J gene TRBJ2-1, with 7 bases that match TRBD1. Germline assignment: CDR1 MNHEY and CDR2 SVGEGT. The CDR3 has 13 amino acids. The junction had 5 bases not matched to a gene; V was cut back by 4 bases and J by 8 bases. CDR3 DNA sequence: TGTGCCAGCAGTTTCCAGGGGGAGCATGAGCAGTTCTTC. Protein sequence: CASSFQGEHEQFF.

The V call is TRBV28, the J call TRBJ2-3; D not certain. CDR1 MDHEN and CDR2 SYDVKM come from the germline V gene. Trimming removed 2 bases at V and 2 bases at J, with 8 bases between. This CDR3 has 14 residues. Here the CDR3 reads CASSLDRNTDTQYF. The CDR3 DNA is TGTGCCAGCAGTTTAGACCGAAACACAGATACGCAGTATTTT.